This record covers a single T cell receptor (beta chain). Assay used: immunoSEQ multiplex PCR; TCRdb lists only in-frame clones, some missing. The table includes 90,000 to 100,000 clones, approximately 92% detected once. This record comes from a study of PD-1 blockade in classical Hodgkin lymphoma. Each patient's relapse followed autologous stem cell transplantation, and brentuximab vedotin exposure varied. The germline CDR1 and CDR2 sequences are SGHRS and YFSETQ. The CDR3 covers 14 residues. V lost 0 bases and J lost 4, with 7 bases in between. The receptor was derived from a human donor with classical Hodgkin lymphoma. The chain is built from TRBV5-1 and TRBJ2-2; D not resolved. The sample consisted of peripheral blood mononuclear cells (PBMCs), taken at baseline. The CDR3 region has the DNA TGCGCCAGCAGCTTGGGGCAGAGCACCGGGGAGCTGTTTTTT. This codes for CASSLGQSTGELFF.